The 5 T cell receptor beta chains below were found in one sample sequenced in a study of cytomegalovirus exposure and HLA in healthy donors. Primers: 60 Vbeta forward and 13 Jbeta reverse. The method was immunoSEQ multiplex PCR; TCRdb's version includes in-frame clones alone and lacks a portion of them. The repertoire holds tens of thousands of clones, roughly 87% seen once, with approximately 8% in the top ten. The sequencing input was PBMCs. The receptor set was obtained from a woman between 35 and 50 years old in good health and CMV-seropositive.

This chain connects TRBV27 to TRBJ1-2; no clear D gene. The length of the CDR3 is 18 residues. Trimming pared 3 bases from V and 0 bases from J, leaving 20 bases between. CDR1 is MNHEY, CDR2 SMNVEV, per germline (reference sequence). CDR3 DNA sequence: TGTGCCAGCAGTTTCTCCCATTTGGGCACGGAAGCTAACTATGGCTACACCTTC. This codes for CASSFSHLGTEANYGYTF.

The chain joins TRBV5-1 to TRBJ1-2; 7 bases are a match to TRBD1. The V and J ends lost 4 bases and 6 bases, in that order; junction bases with no gene match: 9. This CDR3 is built from 14 residues. Germline V gene data show CDR1 as SGHRS and CDR2 as YFSETQ. As DNA, the CDR3 is TGCGCCAGCAGCCGGACCACAGGGGCGAATGGCTACACCTTC. Translated: CASSRTTGANGYTF.

About this clone: One end of the junction fails to match germline, which may point to a read error. The rearrangement uses TRBV19 and TRBJ2-5, with 9 bases that match TRBD2. Germline CDR1 is LNHDA and CDR2 is SQIVND (reference sequence). This CDR3 contains 17 residues. The DNA for the CDR3 is TGTGCCAGTAGTATTGGGAGGAGCGGGGGGCTCCAAGAGGCCCAGTACTTC. Protein: CASSIGRSGGLQEAQYF.

J is TRBJ2-7 and V is TRBV6-5, with 11 bases matching TRBD1. The germline V gene encodes CDR1 MNHEY and CDR2 SVGAGI. Trimming removed 8 bases from V and 2 bases from J; junction bases left unmatched: 5. The CDR3 totals 14 residues. CDR3 sequence (DNA): TGTGCCAGCGTAGCGGGACAGGGGGCCTACGAGCAGTACTTC. It codes for CASVAGQGAYEQYF.

The chain employs TRBV11-2 and TRBJ1-5; D not resolved. From germline, CDR1 is SGHAT and CDR2 FQNNGV. V dropped 0 bases and J dropped 8 bases, with 5 bases sitting between them. This CDR3 region has 12 residues. The CDR3 is CASSLDVEPQHF. CDR3 in DNA: TGTGCCAGCAGCTTAGATGTAGAGCCCCAGCATTTT.